This T cell receptor beta chain was sequenced during a study of blood T cell repertoires in COVID-19. About the study: Italy, Spain and the United States were the sources of the convalescent and acute COVID-19 samples. PBMCs, B-cell-depleted T cells, or T cells provided the cDNA or gDNA that made up the material.

J gave up 5 bases and V 3 bases, and 10 bases lay outside the gene matches. The CDR3 length is 15 residues. Germline V lookup: CDR1 MGHDK, CDR2 SYGVNS. Original processing notes: Cell counts per sample came from amplifying reference gene primers. Profiling relied on immunoSEQ multiplex PCR, and the TCRdb table lists in-frame clones only, not all of them. That table is the source of V, J and clone size, and D and trimming were worked out from the DNA. The repertoire holds approximately 71,000 clones, with 86% as singletons. This clone appeared once. The source of this sequence is a man between 45 and 60 years old with acute or convalescent COVID-19. Material: peripheral blood. The chain combines TRBV25-1 with TRBJ2-7; 7 positions agree with TRBD1. The CDR3 protein is CASSDGDRVGDEQYF. In nucleotides, the CDR3 is TGTGCCAGCAGTGATGGAGACAGGGTGGGTGACGAGCAGTACTTC.